This T cell receptor beta chain was recorded in a study of blood T cell repertoires in COVID-19. Overall study context: The analysed material was cDNA or gDNA that came from T cells, B-cell-depleted T cells, or PBMCs.

In the original workflow: Quantification of nucleated cells was approximated via reference gene primer amplification. Using immunoSEQ multiplex PCR, the repertoire was profiled, and TCRdb retains in-frame clones only, with some absent. V and J calls plus clone size are reproduced from that table; the DNA served to infer D and trimming. The profile shows more than 45,000 clones, roughly 90% of them singletons. CDR3 length equals 15 residues. Trimming pared 5 bases from V and 1 base from J, leaving 13 bases between. Germline CDR1 is SEHNR and CDR2 is FQNEAQ (reference sequence). The genes are TRBV7-9 and TRBJ2-3; D might be TRBD2 (6 bases). The sequence was collected from a human donor with active COVID-19. The donor label of this sample is uncertain. The specimen sequenced was peripheral blood. In DNA, the CDR3 is TGTGCCAGCAGCCCATCCGGCGGGGGCACAGATACGCAGTATTTT. Amino acid sequence: CASSPSGGGTDTQYF. The variable domain in full, with the rest retrieved from reference TRBV7-9 and TRBJ2-3, is DTGVSQNPRHKITKRGQNVTFRCDPISEHNRLYWYRQTLGQGPEFLTYFQNEAQLEKSRLLSDRFSAERPKGSFSTLEIQRTEQGDSAMYLCASSPSGGGTDTQYFGPGTRLTVL.